This record looks at one T cell receptor beta chain sequence and its context. Its target antigen remains unknown. Qualities for individual bases were not recorded, and no much larger clone is one base off. This sample is part of a study of identical twins (dated by TCRdb to 2015 to 2016). For the study in its entirety: To test whether fetal clonotypes persist, this study deep-sequenced TCR alpha and beta repertoires from monozygotic twins, from unrelated adults of various ages, and from cord blood. Replicate twin experiments were performed at different times using different library preparation protocols to rule out contamination. Broader findings and caveats from the paper: Because the same donors could not be followed over many years, conclusions were based on cross-sectional statistical analysis. A weaker excess of twin sharing was found in beta out-of-frame sequences because the signal-to-noise ratio was lowered by fewer shared sequences. Zero-insertion analyses could be partly confounded by invariant T cells such as MAIT and iNKT, though diverse VJ usage argued against such confounding for most clonotypes. Compared with coincidental sharing between unrelated individuals, an excess of low generation-probability sequences was observed among out-of-frame TCR alpha sequences shared between twins. Abundant cord blood beta clonotypes carried fewer insertions; young adult naive repertoires showed a weaker similar trend, while memory repertoires showed none. Recombination models systematically underestimated out-of-frame TCR alpha sharing in monozygotic twins but agreed with sharing between unrelated individuals.

Library preparation was by 5' RACE. The instrument was an Illumina HiSeq 2000. A universal primer binding site was added through template switching, and the final cDNA carried a unique molecular identifier so that TCR cDNA molecules could be counted accurately. Specific primers in the conserved constant-segment region were used to synthesize first-strand cDNA for TCR alpha and beta chains. To control for contamination, every cDNA library carried two barcodes: a SMART-Mk sample barcode plus Illumina barcodes. TruSeq adapter sequences and Illumina sample barcodes were added in two successive PCR steps. The TCR alpha and beta cDNA libraries were sequenced on the Illumina HiSeq platform using custom primers. Per the authors' processing: Raw reads were processed with MiGEC to extract unique molecular identifiers, and MiXCR was used to determine CDR3 positions. For each individual, recombination models were inferred using an EM algorithm with the repgenHMM and IGoR tools. Shared clonotypes were analyzed with the tcR package in R, and sharing was normalized by the product of cloneset sizes. Out-of-frame nonproductive sequences were analyzed to study raw recombination free of thymic and clonal selection effects. In-frame beta chains were kept once TCRdb had trimmed the public reads at Q25 with fastp and called clones with MiXCR. Here each entry gathers all rows of one CDR3 protein and keeps the most common genes and DNA. The V and J calls here are based on TCRdb, not the publication. The sample profile shows roughly 260,000 distinct CDR3 sequences; around an eighth of them were found once. The ten largest account for under 9.5% of the sample.

Only healthy Caucasian donors were included. Using Miltenyi CD45RO+ enrichment and human naive T-cell isolation kits, memory (CD45RO+) and naive T cells were isolated from PBMC. The CDR3 numbers 13 residues from cysteine through phenylalanine. Only CDR3 DNA remains: 39 bases, in frame from the first base. Trimming removed 5 bases from V and 6 bases from J, leaving 10 bases between the germline ends. The chain uses TRBV12-3 or TRBV12-4 and TRBJ2-2; confidence is insufficient to name the D gene. This sequence was found in a young woman in good health. Sequenced sample: memory (CD45RO+) T cells sorted from blood. Per the publication, the cell subset or site label means: CD45RO+ enriched T cells. The CDR3 corresponds to CASSNLGSGELFF. The bases read TGTGCCAGCAGTAATCTAGGGTCCGGGGAGCTGTTTTTT.